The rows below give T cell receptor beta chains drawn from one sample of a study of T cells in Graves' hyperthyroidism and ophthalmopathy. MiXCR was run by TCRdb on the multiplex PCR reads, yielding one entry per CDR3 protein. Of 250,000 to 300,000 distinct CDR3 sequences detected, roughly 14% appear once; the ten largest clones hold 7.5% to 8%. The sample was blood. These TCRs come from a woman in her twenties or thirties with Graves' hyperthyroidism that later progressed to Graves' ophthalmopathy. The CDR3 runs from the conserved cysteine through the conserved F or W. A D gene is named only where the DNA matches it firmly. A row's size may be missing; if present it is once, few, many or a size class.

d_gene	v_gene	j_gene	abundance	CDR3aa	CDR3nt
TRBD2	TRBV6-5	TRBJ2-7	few	CASSSRGGLAGDEQYF	TGTGCCAGCAGTTCGAGAGGGGGACTAGCGGGAGACGAGCAGTACTTC
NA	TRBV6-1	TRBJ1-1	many	CASRRALNTEAFF	TGTGCCAGCAGGCGGGCCTTGAACACTGAAGCTTTCTTT
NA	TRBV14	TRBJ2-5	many	CASSQGPLWSQETQYF	TGTGCCAGCAGCCAAGGACCCCTCTGGAGTCAAGAGACCCAGTACTTC
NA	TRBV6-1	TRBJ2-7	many	CASSRGGSYEQYF	TGTGCCAGCAGTCGAGGTGGGAGCTACGAGCAGTACTTC
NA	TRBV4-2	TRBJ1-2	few	CASSKSEREPYGYTF	TGTGCCAGCAGCAAAAGCGAGCGCGAACCCTATGGCTACACCTTC
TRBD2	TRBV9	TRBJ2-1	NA	CASSPSGSVGNEQFF	TGTGCCAGCAGCCCCAGCGGGAGTGTTGGAAATGAGCAGTTCTTC
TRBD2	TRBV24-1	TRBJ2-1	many	CATSDEPLAGLYNEQFF	TGTGCCACCAGTGATGAACCACTAGCGGGACTCTACAATGAGCAGTTCTTC
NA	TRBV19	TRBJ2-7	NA	CASSIGGPRGNRQYF	TGTGCCAGTAGTATCGGTGGACCTCGGGGCAATCGGCAGTACTTC
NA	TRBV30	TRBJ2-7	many	CAWSFRDGPYEQYF	TGTGCCTGGAGTTTCCGGGACGGACCCTACGAGCAGTACTTC
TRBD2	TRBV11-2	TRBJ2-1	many	CASSALLADYTEQFF	TGTGCCAGCAGCGCGCTACTAGCGGACTACACGGAGCAGTTCTTC
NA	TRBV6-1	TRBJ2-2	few	CAIRSGAYTGELFF	TGTGCCATTCGATCGGGGGCGTACACCGGGGAGCTGTTTTTT
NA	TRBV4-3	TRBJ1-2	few	CASSQDRGLGYGYTF	TGCGCCAGCAGCCAAGATCGGGGGCTCGGCTATGGCTACACCTTC
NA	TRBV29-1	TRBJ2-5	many	CSVAGDETQYF	TGCAGCGTTGCGGGAGATGAGACCCAGTACTTC
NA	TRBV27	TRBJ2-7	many	CASSPRAAYEQYF	TGTGCCAGCAGTCCGCGGGCAGCCTACGAGCAGTACTTC
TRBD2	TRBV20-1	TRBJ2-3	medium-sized	CSARGLAGGPSGDTQYF	TGCAGTGCTAGAGGCCTAGCGGGAGGGCCCTCCGGGGATACGCAGTATTTT
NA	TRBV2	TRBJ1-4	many	CASSELQGINEKLFF	TGTGCCAGCAGTGAACTCCAGGGAATTAATGAAAAACTGTTTTTT
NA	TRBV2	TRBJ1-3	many	CASNPTDSGNTIYF	TGTGCCAGCAACCCGACAGACTCTGGAAACACCATATATTTT
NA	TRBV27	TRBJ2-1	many	CASSGGPGGYNEQFF	TGTGCCAGCAGCGGCGGACCAGGCGGGTACAATGAGCAGTTCTTC
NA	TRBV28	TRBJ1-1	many	CASSFVVTAQNSEAFF	TGTGCCAGCAGTTTTGTCGTGACGGCTCAAAACTCTGAAGCTTTCTTT
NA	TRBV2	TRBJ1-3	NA	CASSQEGDSGNTIYF	TGTGCCAGCAGTCAGGAGGGCGACTCTGGAAACACCATATATTTT
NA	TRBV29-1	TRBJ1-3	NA	CSVFGVGNTIYF	TGCAGCGTTTTTGGCGTTGGAAACACCATATATTTT
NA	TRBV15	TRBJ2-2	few	CATSHLGRDTGELFF	TGTGCCACCAGCCACCTCGGCAGGGACACCGGGGAGCTGTTTTTT
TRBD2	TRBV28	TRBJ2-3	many	CASSLGDLGGSTDTQYF	TGTGCCAGCAGTTTAGGCGACTTGGGGGGGAGCACAGATACGCAGTATTTT
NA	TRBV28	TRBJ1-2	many	CATQGEGNYGYTF	TGTGCCACCCAAGGGGAAGGTAACTATGGCTACACCTTC
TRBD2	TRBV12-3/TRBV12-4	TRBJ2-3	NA	CASSPGLDTDTQYF	TGTGCCAGCAGCCCGGGACTAGACACAGATACGCAGTATTTT
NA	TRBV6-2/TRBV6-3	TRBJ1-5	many	CASSYSWGAGNQPQHF	TGTGCCAGCAGTTACTCGTGGGGGGCCGGCAATCAGCCCCAGCATTTT
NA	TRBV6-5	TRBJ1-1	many	CASSYSIPPNTEAFF	TGTGCCAGCAGTTACTCGATACCCCCGAACACTGAAGCTTTCTTT
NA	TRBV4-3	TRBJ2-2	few	CASSQGIRAGENTGELFF	TGCGCCAGCAGCCAAGGGATCAGGGCAGGGGAAAACACCGGGGAGCTGTTTTTT
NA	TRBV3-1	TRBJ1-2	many	CASSQGTEYGYTF	TGTGCCAGCAGCCAAGGGACAGAGTATGGCTACACCTTC
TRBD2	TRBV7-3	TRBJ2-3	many	CASSLISGLAGDTQYF	TGTGCCAGCAGCTTAATATCGGGACTAGCGGGAGATACGCAGTATTTT
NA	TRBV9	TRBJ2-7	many	CASSPLRERSYEQYF	TGTGCCAGCAGCCCTCTACGGGAGCGGTCCTACGAGCAGTACTTC
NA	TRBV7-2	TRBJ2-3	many	CASRPGPQFRTDTQYF	TGTGCCAGCAGACCGGGACCCCAATTTCGCACAGATACGCAGTATTTT
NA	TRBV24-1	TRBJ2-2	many	CATSGTPTMTGELFF	TGTGCCACCAGCGGGACTCCTACGATGACCGGGGAGCTGTTTTTT
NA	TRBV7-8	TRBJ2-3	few	CASSLRGGSGTDTQYF	TGTGCCAGCAGCTTAAGAGGGGGGAGTGGCACAGATACGCAGTATTTT
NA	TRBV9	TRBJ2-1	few	CASSPRWLAYNEQFF	TGTGCCAGCAGCCCTCGCTGGCTAGCCTACAATGAGCAGTTCTTC
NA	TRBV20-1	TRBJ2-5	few	CSASSASSPRTKETQYF	TGCAGTGCTAGTAGTGCCAGCAGCCCCAGGACGAAAGAGACCCAGTACTTC
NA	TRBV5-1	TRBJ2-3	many	CASSPVYADTQYF	TGCGCCAGCAGCCCGGTCTATGCAGATACGCAGTATTTT
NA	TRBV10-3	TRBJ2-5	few	CAISRLEQETQYF	TGTGCCATCAGCCGACTAGAACAAGAGACCCAGTACTTC
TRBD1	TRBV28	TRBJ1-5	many	CASSPRDRASQPQHF	TGTGCCAGCAGTCCCCGAGACAGGGCGAGTCAGCCCCAGCATTTT
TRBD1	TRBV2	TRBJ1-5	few	CASSAGTGSQPQHF	TGTGCCAGCAGTGCGGGGACAGGGAGTCAGCCCCAGCATTTT
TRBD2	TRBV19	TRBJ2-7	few	CASSSALAGRHYEQYF	TGTGCCAGTAGCAGCGCCCTAGCGGGAAGACACTACGAGCAGTACTTC